This TCR beta chain was recovered during a study of beta chain features in type 1 diabetes. Whole-study results and caveats: When Type 1 diabetes patients were examined, their TCRB CDR3s proved moderately but significantly shorter in all four CD4+ subsets.

Sequenced material consisted of expressed TCRB transcripts (all of the isolated RNA was reverse transcribed). Profiling relied on immunoSEQ multiplex PCR, and the TCRdb table lists in-frame clones only, not all of them. The sample carries about 170,000 clones, approximately 7.9% recorded once. Germline CDR1 and CDR2: MDHEN and SYDVKM. This CDR3 region has 12 residues. Trimming left V 6 bases short and J 10 bases short, with 15 bases between. This clone occurred many times. Antigen unknown. The rearrangement joins TRBV28 to TRBJ1-1; weak D call: TRBD1 (5 bases). The material sequenced was central memory CD4+ T cells from blood. The TCR comes from a man aged 18 to 29 with type 1 diabetes. DNA for the CDR3: TGTGCCAGCAGCGGGCGGGGGTTTGCAGCTTTCTTT. Translation: CASSGRGFAAFF. The full variable domain, its missing parts supplied by reference TRBV28 and TRBJ1-1, is DVKVTQSSRYLVKRTGEKVFLECVQDMDHENMFWYRQDPGLGLRLIYFSYDVKMKEKGDIPEGYSVSREKKERFSLILESASTNQTSMYLCASSGRGFAAFFGQGTRLTVV.